One and the same sample provided the 22 T cell receptor beta chains below, sequenced in a study of blood T cell repertoires in COVID-19. The table came from immunoSEQ multiplex PCR; TCRdb's copy has only in-frame clones and leaves some out. The data hold about 310,000 clones, with almost 90% observed a single time. The sequenced sample consisted of peripheral blood. These receptors originate from a middle-aged woman with COVID-19, enrolled during active disease.

This sequence joins TRBV19 and TRBJ2-3; D perhaps matches TRBD1 (6 bases). Deletions cut 3 bases from V and 2 bases from J, with 12 bases between. This CDR3 spans 15 amino acids. Germline CDR1 is LNHDA and CDR2 is SQIVND (reference sequence). DNA for the CDR3: TGTGCCAGTAGTATGAGGGGGAGCGCCACAGATACGCAGTATTTT. Protein: CASSMRGSATDTQYF.

This clone was seen just once. This chain connects TRBV28 to TRBJ2-1, with a possible D match to TRBD1 (6 bases). The CDR3 covers 13 residues. Germline CDR1 MDHEN, CDR2 SYDVKM. V was trimmed by 6 bases and J by 4 bases, leaving 10 bases between them. CDR3 amino acids: CASSQDSYNEQFF. In nucleotides, the CDR3 is TGTGCCAGCAGCCAGGACAGTTACAATGAGCAGTTCTTC.

This clone was recorded once. The chain links TRBV30 to TRBJ2-5, with D maybe TRBD1 (5 bases). V was cut by 0 bases and J by 8 bases, with 16 bases left in between. This CDR3 region has 14 residues. CDR1 and CDR2 (germline): GTSNPN, SVGIG (reference sequence). Written as DNA, the CDR3 is TGTGCCTGGAGTGTAAGGGCGCAGGGTTTAACCCAGTACTTC. It codes for CAWSVRAQGLTQYF.

The rearrangement uses TRBV7-2 and TRBJ2-1, with D possibly matching TRBD2 (6 bases). Trimming removed 4 bases at V and 7 bases at J, with 17 bases between. From germline, CDR1 is SGHTA and CDR2 FQGNSA. This CDR3 is 15 amino acids long. The CDR3 region is CASSSRLGSQNEQFF. CDR3 in DNA: TGTGCCAGCAGCTCCAGACTAGGTTCCCAAAATGAGCAGTTCTTC.

The chain uses TRBV19 and TRBJ1-5; 11 bases agree with TRBD1. The CDR3 runs 19 residues. Germline V gene lookup returns CDR1 LNHDA and CDR2 SQIVND (reference sequence). Trimming removed 4 bases from V and 0 bases from J; junction bases left unmatched: 11. The CDR3 nucleotides are TGTGCCAGTAGTAACCTCCGGGACAGGGGGGGTTATAGCAATCAGCCCCAGCATTTT. Translating it yields CASSNLRDRGGYSNQPQHF.

The chain has TRBV11-1 and TRBJ1-2; D gene ambiguous. The V end lost 5 bases, the J end lost 5 bases, and 12 bases lay between the germline ends. The V gene's germline CDR1 is SGHAT and CDR2 FQDESV (reference sequence). CDR3 size: 13 residues. In nucleotides, the CDR3 is TGTGCCAGCAGCCAGACACGGCAATATGGCTACACCTTC. It encodes CASSQTRQYGYTF.

V and J are TRBV6-5 and TRBJ1-1; D not resolved. The germline CDR1 and CDR2 sequences are MNHEY and SVGAGI. Trimming shortened V by 8 bases and J by 3 bases, and 4 bases separated the two germline ends. The CDR3 spans 10 residues. The DNA for the CDR3 is TGTGCCAGCGGAGACACTGAAGCTTTCTTT. Its protein is CASGDTEAFF.

The chain couples TRBV11-2 to TRBJ2-3; weak D call: TRBD2 (5 bases). Germline values: CDR1 SGHAT, CDR2 FQNNGV. V lost 5 bases and J lost 0, with 9 bases in between. The CDR3 runs to 14 residues. The CDR3 region is CASSPGSSTDTQYF. The CDR3 nucleotides are TGTGCCAGCAGCCCGGGGAGTAGCACAGATACGCAGTATTTT.

The chain employs TRBV24-1 and TRBJ1-5, with TRBD1 as a possible D gene (6 bases). The CDR3 is 15 amino acids. V was shortened by 4 bases and J by 2 bases, with 11 bases between the two germline ends. The germline gives CDR1 KGHDR, CDR2 SFDVKD. The CDR3 sequence: CATSEGSGGNQPQHF. The DNA of the CDR3 is TGTGCCACCAGTGAAGGCTCAGGGGGCAATCAGCCCCAGCATTTT.

For this clone: Other DNA sequences from this sample encode an identical CDR3 as well. The rearrangement links TRBV5-1 to TRBJ1-2; 10 positions agree with TRBD1. This CDR3 is 14 amino acids long. The junction had 2 bases not matched to a gene; V was cut back by 4 bases and J by 2 bases. Germline CDR1 reads SGHRS; CDR2 reads YFSETQ. The CDR3 sequence: CASSLTGGNYGYTF. The CDR3 DNA is TGCGCCAGCAGCCTGACAGGGGGCAACTATGGCTACACCTTC. The full variable domain, rest sourced from reference TRBV5-1 and TRBJ1-2, is KAGVTQTPRYLIKTRGQQVTLSCSPISGHRSVSWYQQTPGQGLQFLFEYFSETQRNKGNFPGRFSGRQFSNSRSEMNVSTLELGDSALYLCASSLTGGNYGYTFGSGTRLTVV.

A single count supports this clone. The junction does not match germline at one end; this may be a read error. The chain uses TRBV7-7 and TRBJ2-5; 7 nucleotides agree with TRBD1. The germline gives CDR1 SSHAT, CDR2 FNYEAQ (reference sequence). This CDR3 region has 16 residues. Here the CDR3 DNA reads TGTGCTAGCAGCTTATATGAAGGGGGCGCCGGGGAGACCCAGTACTTC. It specifies CASSLYEGGAGETQYF.

This chain connects TRBV5-8 to TRBJ1-5; TRBD1 matches 8 bases. There are 17 residues in the CDR3. Losses at the gene ends were 2 bases for V and 3 bases for J; bases not matched to a gene: 10. Germline CDR1 reads SGHTS; CDR2 reads YDEGEE. Here the CDR3 DNA reads TGTGCCAGCAGCTTTCCACAGGGGGGAGGAAACAATCAGCCCCAGCATTTT. As protein: CASSFPQGGGNNQPQHF.

This clone was found once. The genes are TRBV6-1 and TRBJ1-5; D is uncertain. V dropped 0 bases and J dropped 5 bases, with 14 bases sitting between them. CDR1 MNHNS and CDR2 SASEGT come from the germline V gene. This CDR3 has 16 amino acids. CDR3 DNA: TGTGCCAGCAGTGAAGCGGGAGTGGCCCGATATCAGCCCCAGCATTTT. The encoded protein is CASSEAGVARYQPQHF.

V is TRBV30 and J is TRBJ1-2; D possibly corresponds to TRBD1 (6 bases). With 2 bases removed from V and 9 bases from J, the gap between germline ends came to 22 bases. The CDR3 is made up of 15 amino acids. Germline V gives CDR1 GTSNPN, CDR2 SVGIG (reference sequence). CDR3 bases: TGTGCCTGGAGTCCATCAGAACTTCACAGGGTGAGCTACACCTTC. Translated: CAWSPSELHRVSYTF. The variable domain in full, completed from reference TRBV30 and TRBJ1-2, reads SQTIHQWPATLVQPVGSPLSLECTVEGTSNPNLYWYRQAAGRGLQLLFYSVGIGQISSEVPQNLSASRPQDRQFILSSKKLLLSDSGFYLCAWSPSELHRVSYTFGSGTRLTVV.

This chain links TRBV5-6 with TRBJ2-5, with D uncertain. The CDR3 spans 12 residues. V lost 4 bases, J lost 2 bases, and 6 bases lay in between. Germline lookup yields CDR1 SGHDT and CDR2 YYEEEE. The CDR3 spells CASSIRQETQYF. The CDR3 nucleotides are TGTGCCAGCAGCATCAGACAAGAGACCCAGTACTTC.

The chain links TRBV2 to TRBJ2-2, with 9 positions matching TRBD1. There are 15 residues in the CDR3. Germline CDR1 reads SNHLY; CDR2 reads FYNNEI. The junction had 7 bases not matched to a gene; V was cut back by 7 bases and J by 4 bases. The CDR3 loop is CASNIQGAGTGELFF. Here the CDR3 DNA reads TGTGCCAGCAATATACAGGGGGCGGGCACCGGGGAGCTGTTTTTT.

J is TRBJ1-6 and V is TRBV7-9; TRBD1 is a possible D gene (6 bases). V lost 5 bases and J 7 bases, leaving 15 bases between the germline ends. This CDR3 contains 15 residues. The germline V gene encodes CDR1 SEHNR and CDR2 FQNEAQ (reference sequence). Written as DNA, the CDR3 is TGTGCCAGCAGCAAGAGGACAGATCAGAATTCACCCCTCCACTTT. This translates into CASSKRTDQNSPLHF.

This sequence joins TRBV7-2 and TRBJ2-6; possible D gene TRBD1, 6 bases. Germline CDR1 is SGHTA and CDR2 is FQGNSA. Trimming cost V 5 bases and J 0 bases, with 17 bases left between them. The CDR3 loop spans 18 amino acids. CDR3 sequence reads: CASSPQGVRLSGANVLTF. The CDR3, as DNA: TGTGCCAGCAGCCCACAGGGAGTCCGACTCTCTGGGGCCAACGTCCTGACTTTC.

The chain uses TRBV7-2 and TRBJ1-1; 7 nucleotides line up with TRBD1. Germline CDR1 SGHTA, CDR2 FQGNSA. The length of the CDR3 is 14 residues. V shed 5 bases, J shed 5 bases, and the junction held 8 bases outside the gene matches. The CDR3 spells CASSGPNRGTEAFF. The CDR3 bases are TGTGCCAGCAGCGGACCTAACAGGGGAACTGAAGCTTTCTTT.

V usage is TRBV7-2 and J usage is TRBJ2-7; 8 nucleotides match TRBD1. The junction had 7 bases not matched to a gene; V was cut back by 4 bases and J by 5 bases. Germline V gives CDR1 SGHTA, CDR2 FQGNSA. The CDR3 has 14 amino acids. The CDR3 protein is CASSSDRVIHEQYF. CDR3 DNA sequence: TGTGCCAGCAGCTCGGACAGGGTCATCCACGAGCAGTACTTC. Combining the CDR3 with reference TRBV7-2 and TRBJ2-7 gives the whole variable domain GAGVSQSPSNKVTEKGKDVELRCDPISGHTALYWYRQSLGQGLEFLIYFQGNSAPDKSGLPSDRFSAERTGGSVSTLTIQRTQQEDSAVYLCASSSDRVIHEQYFGPGTRLTVT.

The chain is built from TRBV5-4 and TRBJ1-1, with 8 bases fitting TRBD1. Trimming took 4 bases from V and 4 from J; bases not matched to a gene: 6. The germline CDR1 and CDR2 sequences are SGHNT and YYREEE (reference sequence). This CDR3 region has 14 residues. CDR3 nucleotides: TGTGCCAGCAGCCTAGACAGGGGTGGCACTGAAGCTTTCTTT. Translating it yields CASSLDRGGTEAFF.

The chain employs TRBV10-3 and TRBJ2-5; 8 bases agree with TRBD1. CDR3 length: 14 residues. Germline V gene lookup returns CDR1 ENHRY and CDR2 SYGVKD. Trimming cost V 0 bases and J 5 bases; bases outside gene matches: 2. The CDR3: CAISESTGVETQYF. The CDR3 DNA reads as TGTGCCATCAGTGAGTCGACAGGGGTGGAGACCCAGTACTTC.